One and the same sample provided the 27 T cell receptor beta chains below, sequenced in a study of blood T cell repertoires in COVID-19. The assay was immunoSEQ multiplex PCR, and TCRdb's table has in-frame clones only and misses some. This table holds approximately 180,000 clones, roughly 82% found once. Material: peripheral blood. These receptor sequences come from a woman aged 65 to 85 with acute or convalescent COVID-19.

The chain carries TRBV2 and TRBJ1-3; the match to TRBD1 covers 7 bases. This CDR3 comprises 16 residues. The V and J ends lost 2 bases and 6 bases, in that order; junction bases with no gene match: 10. Germline loops: CDR1 SNHLY, CDR2 FYNNEI. The CDR3 loop is CASSETIGTVQNTIYF. The CDR3, as DNA: TGTGCCAGCAGTGAAACGATTGGGACAGTTCAAAACACCATATATTTT.

The rearrangement joins TRBV2 to TRBJ1-6, with D uncertain. Per the germline V gene, CDR1 is SNHLY and CDR2 is FYNNEI. This CDR3 is built from 16 residues. The V and J ends lost 7 bases and 9 bases respectively, with 22 bases between them. In nucleotides, the CDR3 is TGTGCCAGCAAAGAAGGCAGGTTAGGATTAAGTTCACCCCTCCACTTT. Its protein product is CASKEGRLGLSSPLHF.

The J gene is TRBJ2-3, the V gene TRBV7-8; TRBD2 agrees at 10 bases. The J segment lost 4 bases and the V segment lost 1 base, leaving 11 bases of the junction unmatched. This CDR3 comprises 18 residues. CDR1 and CDR2 from the germline V gene are SGHVS and FQNEAQ. CDR3 sequence (DNA): TGTGCCAGCAGCTTAGGCAAAACTAGCGGGGCGGTGTCAGATACGCAGTATTTT. Its translation is CASSLGKTSGAVSDTQYF.

The rearrangement uses TRBV5-1 and TRBJ2-1; the match to TRBD1 covers 7 bases. V trimming: 2 bases; J trimming: 1 base; junction bases outside the gene matches: 3. The CDR3 is 15 residues long. Germline-derived CDR1 and CDR2 are SGHRS and YFSETQ. CDR3 nucleotide sequence: TGCGCCAGCAGCTTTTTGGGACAGTCCTACAATGAGCAGTTCTTC. Its translation: CASSFLGQSYNEQFF.

This clone was detected once. The rearrangement uses TRBV14 and TRBJ1-2; 8 nucleotides align to TRBD1. Germline CDR1 is SGHDN and CDR2 is FVKESK. This CDR3 is built from 14 residues. V lost 2 bases to trimming and J lost 3 bases; unmatched junction nucleotides: 2. The CDR3 protein is CASSQYRGDYGYTF. The CDR3 region has the DNA TGTGCCAGCAGCCAATACAGGGGGGACTATGGCTACACCTTC.

This clone was found a few times. This chain joins TRBV28 and TRBJ2-6, with D perhaps matching TRBD1 (6 bases). The CDR3 loop spans 14 amino acids. Deletions cut 7 bases from V and 2 bases from J, with 9 bases between. Germline CDR1 is MDHEN and CDR2 is SYDVKM. The chain's CDR3 is CASNNRAGANVLTF. In DNA form, the CDR3 reads TGTGCCAGCAATAACAGGGCTGGGGCCAACGTCCTGACTTTC.

This clone has a handful of counts. V usage is TRBV6-5 and J usage is TRBJ1-2; 7 positions match TRBD1. The germline V gene encodes CDR1 MNHEY and CDR2 SVGAGI. The V segment lost 5 bases and the J segment 5 bases; nucleotides outside the gene matches: 11. The CDR3 sequence is 15 residues long. The CDR3 here is CASSRPGQKLYGYTF. The CDR3 DNA is TGTGCCAGCAGTAGACCGGGACAGAAATTGTATGGCTACACCTTC.

The chain recombines TRBV29-1 with TRBJ2-5; TRBD2 agrees at 8 bases. Germline values: CDR1 SQVTM, CDR2 ANQGSEA. The V segment lost 5 bases and the J segment 5 bases; nucleotides outside the gene matches: 10. This CDR3 is built from 14 residues. CDR3 DNA sequence: TGCAGCGTTTTGGCTAGCGGGCTCTCGGAGACCCAGTACTTC. It is translated as CSVLASGLSETQYF.

This clone was detected only once. The J gene is TRBJ1-1, the V gene TRBV28; D might be TRBD1 (6 bases). Germline values: CDR1 MDHEN, CDR2 SYDVKM. The V and J ends lost 4 bases and 1 base respectively, with 10 bases between them. The CDR3 has 14 amino acids. The CDR3 is CASSSRGRNTEAFF. The CDR3 region has the DNA TGTGCCAGCAGTTCCAGGGGAAGGAACACTGAAGCTTTCTTT.

This clone has just a few counts. The genes are TRBV24-1 and TRBJ2-1; 11 bases match TRBD2. The CDR3 is made up of 18 amino acids. With V trimmed by 3 bases and J by 5 bases, 11 bases remained unmatched. CDR1 and CDR2 from the germline V gene are KGHDR and SFDVKD. CDR3 protein: CATSDARALAGGDNEQFF. In nucleotides, the CDR3 is TGTGCCACCAGTGATGCGCGGGCGCTAGCGGGGGGCGACAATGAGCAGTTCTTC.

In its sample, this clone was seen once. The chain joins TRBV9 to TRBJ2-7, with D perhaps TRBD1 (5 bases). Trimming left V 3 bases short and J 3 bases short, with 16 bases between. Looked up from germline, CDR1 is SGDLS and CDR2 is YYNGEE. This CDR3 is 15 amino acids long. CDR3 residues: CASSAGRGTLYEQYF. In DNA form, the CDR3 reads TGTGCCAGCAGCGCCGGTAGGGGTACCCTCTACGAGCAGTACTTC.

This chain uses TRBV2 with TRBJ2-7; 9 bases match TRBD2. The V segment lost 4 bases and the J segment 0 bases; nucleotides outside the gene matches: 4. Germline V gene lookup returns CDR1 SNHLY and CDR2 FYNNEI. The CDR3 consists of 15 residues. CDR3 in DNA: TGTGCCAGCAGTGGGGGTAGCGGGAGCTCCTACGAGCAGTACTTC. This encodes CASSGGSGSSYEQYF.

This clone was counted only a few times. The V and J genes are TRBV30 and TRBJ2-6; maybe TRBD2 (5 bases). Germline V gives CDR1 GTSNPN, CDR2 SVGIG (reference sequence). V was clipped by 3 bases and J by 4 bases, with 13 bases between them. This CDR3 is 15 amino acids long. CDR3 in DNA: TGTGCCTGGAGCATCGGAGGAGACGGGGCCAACGTCCTGACTTTC. Protein product: CAWSIGGDGANVLTF. Combining the CDR3 with reference TRBV30 and TRBJ2-6 gives the whole variable domain SQTIHQWPATLVQPVGSPLSLECTVEGTSNPNLYWYRQAAGRGLQLLFYSVGIGQISSEVPQNLSASRPQDRQFILSSKKLLLSDSGFYLCAWSIGGDGANVLTFGAGSRLTVL.

The rearrangement joins TRBV5-4 to TRBJ1-6; possibly TRBD1 for D (6 bases). CDR3 size: 17 residues. The germline V and J ends were trimmed by 4 bases and 0 bases, with 14 bases remaining between them. Germline V gives CDR1 SGHNT, CDR2 YYREEE (reference sequence). CDR3 protein: CASSPPGQLSYNSPLHF. The CDR3 coding sequence is TGTGCCAGCAGCCCCCCTGGACAGCTCTCCTATAATTCACCCCTCCACTTT.

This sequence joins TRBV7-9 and TRBJ1-1; D unclear. The CDR3 length is 15 residues. Trimming pared 3 bases from V and 2 bases from J, leaving 13 bases between. From germline, CDR1 is SEHNR and CDR2 FQNEAQ (reference sequence). The CDR3 is CASSLADISNTEAFF. DNA for the CDR3: TGTGCCAGCAGCTTGGCAGACATATCCAACACTGAAGCTTTCTTT.

The chain has TRBV18 and TRBJ1-1; perhaps TRBD1 as D (6 bases). Trimming removed 2 bases at V and 3 bases at J, with 19 bases between. Germline CDR1 KGHSH, CDR2 LQKENI. The CDR3 has 17 residues. The CDR3 is CASSPSQGIGRDTEAFF. The CDR3 DNA reads TGTGCCAGCTCACCATCTCAGGGGATCGGGCGGGACACTGAAGCTTTCTTT.

The gene calls are TRBV6-5 and TRBJ2-7; 7 nucleotides align to TRBD1. The length of the CDR3 is 13 residues. J gave up 3 bases and V 5 bases, and 4 bases lay outside the gene matches. Looked up from germline, CDR1 is MNHEY and CDR2 is SVGAGI. CDR3 region: CASSRDSYYEQYF. DNA for the CDR3: TGTGCCAGCAGTAGGGACAGTTACTACGAGCAGTACTTC.

The chain recombines TRBV2 with TRBJ2-5, with D perhaps TRBD2 (6 bases). The CDR3 covers 14 residues. Trimming left V 5 bases short and J 1 base short, with 11 bases between. The V gene's germline CDR1 is SNHLY and CDR2 FYNNEI. Written as DNA, the CDR3 is TGTGCCAGCAGTTCTCCGGGACTCCAAGAGACCCAGTACTTC. As protein: CASSSPGLQETQYF.

This sequence joins TRBV28 and TRBJ2-1, with 7 bases aligning to TRBD2. The length of the CDR3 is 16 residues. CDR1 and CDR2 from the germline V gene are MDHEN and SYDVKM. V was clipped by 1 base and J by 7 bases; unmatched bases: 10. CDR3 amino acids: CASSLSYGRKTNEQFF. The CDR3 bases are TGTGCCAGCAGTTTATCGTACGGGAGGAAGACAAATGAGCAGTTCTTC.

The chain employs TRBV5-1 and TRBJ1-1; tentatively, D is TRBD1 (6 bases). Trimming cost V 0 bases and J 1 base, with 7 bases left between them. From germline, CDR1 is SGHRS and CDR2 YFSETQ. This CDR3 has 14 amino acids. The CDR3 loop reads CASSLVGQNTEAFF. CDR3 DNA: TGCGCCAGCAGCTTGGTGGGACAGAACACTGAAGCTTTCTTT.

The genes are TRBV19 and TRBJ1-1; tentatively, D is TRBD1 (6 bases). V gave up 4 bases and J gave up 2 bases, with 11 bases separating them. The CDR3 totals 14 residues. Looked up from germline, CDR1 is LNHDA and CDR2 is SQIVND (reference sequence). CDR3 residues: CASSTRTDNTEAFF. Written as DNA, the CDR3 is TGTGCCAGTAGTACCCGGACAGACAACACTGAAGCTTTCTTT.

This chain connects TRBV7-8 to TRBJ1-5; D gene unclear. The CDR3 contains 14 residues. The V gene lost 1 base and the J gene lost 6 bases, with 10 bases spanning the gap. CDR1 and CDR2 (germline): SGHVS, FQNEAQ. CDR3 amino acids: CASSLDTLSQPQHF. The CDR3 nucleotides are TGTGCCAGCAGCTTAGATACCCTAAGTCAGCCCCAGCATTTT.

This chain joins TRBV7-3 and TRBJ2-2, with 7 nucleotides matching TRBD1. CDR1 is SGHTA, CDR2 FQGTGA, per germline. CDR3 length: 15 residues. After removal of 4 bases from V and 2 bases from J, the junction contained 4 bases not matched to a gene. Here the CDR3 DNA reads TGTGCCAGCAGCTCGGGACAGATTAACACCGGGGAGCTGTTTTTT. It specifies CASSSGQINTGELFF.

The J gene is TRBJ2-2, the V gene TRBV4-3; TRBD1 might be the D (6 bases). Germline V lookup: CDR1 LGHNA, CDR2 YSLEER. The CDR3 sequence is 13 residues long. V lost 0 bases and J lost 14, with 13 bases in between. The CDR3 nucleotides read TGCGCCAGCAGCCAAGATACCCAGGGGAGACTGTTTTTT. Encoded protein: CASSQDTQGRLFF.

A few counts support this clone. The chain is built from TRBV5-1 and TRBJ1-1, with unresolved D. Germline CDR1 SGHRS, CDR2 YFSETQ. This CDR3 comprises 13 residues. V lost 2 bases, J lost 3 bases, and 8 bases lay in between. The chain's CDR3 is CASSFNGHTEAFF. In DNA, the CDR3 is TGCGCCAGCAGCTTTAATGGCCACACTGAAGCTTTCTTT.

J is TRBJ2-7 and V is TRBV29-1; 9 bases are a match to TRBD1. The CDR3 is 13 residues long. Germline lookup yields CDR1 SQVTM and CDR2 ANQGSEA. The V segment lost 6 bases and the J segment 6 bases; nucleotides outside the gene matches: 9. The CDR3 is CSVQLQGAGEQYF. For the CDR3, the DNA is TGCAGCGTCCAGCTACAGGGGGCGGGCGAGCAGTACTTC.

This clone was counted once. The chain couples TRBV9 to TRBJ2-3; perhaps TRBD2 as D (5 bases). Germline V gives CDR1 SGDLS, CDR2 YYNGEE. This CDR3 has 13 residues. Trimming removed 2 bases from V and 6 bases from J, with 10 bases in between. The CDR3 is CASSVTRGDTQYF. CDR3 in DNA: TGTGCCAGCAGCGTGACCCGAGGGGATACGCAGTATTTT.